The rows below give T cell receptor beta chains drawn from one sample of a study of response to subunit inactivated influenza vaccine. A single record per CDR3 protein comes from TCRdb applying MiXCR to the RT-PCR reads. The table lists approximately 310,000 distinct CDR3 sequences, 21% of them singletons. This specimen was PBMCs from blood, taken approximately 22 months after vaccination. These receptors were taken from a man aged 50 to 69 who received an inactivated influenza vaccine. Each CDR3 is given with its conserved first and last residue. The D gene is left open where the match is weak. Size is omitted from some rows. Given values are once, few, many or a class for expanded clones.

many	TRBV11-1	TRBJ2-1	TRBD2	CASSLGRGRRNEQFF	TGTGCCAGCAGCTTGGGGAGGGGACGTAGGAATGAGCAGTTCTTC
NA	TRBV25-1	TRBJ2-7	TRBD1	CASRSDRDRSYEQYF	TGTGCCAGCAGATCTGACAGGGATAGATCCTACGAGCAGTACTTC
few	TRBV20-1	TRBJ1-1	NA	CSANPPWMNTEAFF	TGCAGTGCGAACCCCCCTTGGATGAACACTGAAGCTTTCTTT
many	TRBV20-1	TRBJ2-7	NA	CSARKGQFFSYEQYF	TGCAGTGCTAGAAAGGGACAATTCTTCTCCTACGAGCAGTACTTC
NA	TRBV29-1	TRBJ1-1	NA	CSVRSGGWDTEAFF	TGCAGCGTGCGGAGCGGAGGGTGGGACACTGAAGCTTTCTTT
few	TRBV7-8	TRBJ2-2	NA	CASSLGLLAGELFF	TGTGCCAGCAGCTTGGGCCTTTTAGCCGGGGAGCTGTTTTTT
few	TRBV3-1	TRBJ1-3	NA	CASSQDHFGNTIYF	TGTGCCAGCAGCCAAGATCATTTTGGAAACACCATATATTTT
NA	TRBV30	TRBJ2-5	TRBD2	CAWSTGTSGAETQYF	TGTGCCTGGAGTACGGGGACTAGCGGGGCAGAGACCCAGTACTTC
few	TRBV2	TRBJ1-2	NA	CASSEVGASRIYGYTF	TGTGCCAGCAGTGAAGTTGGGGCCTCGAGAATTTATGGCTACACCTTC
NA	TRBV18	TRBJ1-2	TRBD1	CASSPPVQGGAEDYGYTF	TGTGCCAGCTCACCACCGGTTCAGGGGGGGGCTGAAGACTATGGCTACACCTTC
NA	TRBV30	TRBJ2-5	NA	CAWSVLGNQETQYF	TGTGCCTGGAGTGTACTGGGAAACCAAGAGACCCAGTACTTC
NA	TRBV6-1	TRBJ1-5	NA	CASSLRQAQNQPQHF	TGTGCCAGCAGTCTCCGACAGGCCCAGAATCAGCCCCAGCATTTT
NA	TRBV9	TRBJ1-2	NA	CASSVDPGGTYGYTF	TGTGCCAGCAGCGTAGACCCGGGAGGGACCTATGGCTACACCTTC
few	TRBV28	TRBJ2-7	TRBD1	CASTTGQGLYEQYF	TGTGCCAGCACCACGGGACAGGGGCTTTACGAGCAGTACTTC